One sample yielded the 27 T cell receptor beta chains listed below, sequenced in a study of OX40 agonist ivuxolimab in advanced cancers. Libraries were built with the immunoSEQ multiplex PCR assay. Not all clones reach the TCRdb copy of this immuneACCESS table, which keeps in-frame sequences only. Checked studies attribute under half of the gap to unresolved V genes and leave the rest unexplained. This sample gives tens of thousands of clones in total; around 87% of them show up just once. Of the sample, about 13% is held by the ten largest clones. Sequencing was performed on CD4+ or CD8+ T cells sorted from blood, taken in a trial of the OX40 agonist ivuxolimab. The receptors come from an adult with an advanced solid tumor such as melanoma, head and neck, liver or kidney cancer.

The chain recombines TRBV15 with TRBJ2-1, with D possibly matching TRBD2 (5 bases). The CDR3 runs 18 residues. Germline CDR1 LNHNV, CDR2 YYDKDF (reference sequence). V lost 1 base, J lost 0 bases, and 16 bases lay in between. This chain's CDR3 is CATSRVIGMGSSYNEQFF. The CDR3 region has the DNA TGTGCCACCAGCAGAGTAATCGGGATGGGAAGCTCCTACAATGAGCAGTTCTTC. The full variable domain, rest sourced from reference TRBV15 and TRBJ2-1, is DAMVIQNPRYQVTQFGKPVTLSCSQTLNHNVMYWYQQKSSQAPKLLFHYYDKDFNNEADTPDNFQSRRPNTSFCFLDIRSPGLGDTAMYLCATSRVIGMGSSYNEQFFGPGTRLTVL.

The rearrangement uses TRBV19 and TRBJ1-5; 9 bases map to TRBD1. This CDR3 region has 15 residues. The germline gives CDR1 LNHDA, CDR2 SQIVND (reference sequence). The junction had 12 bases not matched to a gene; V was cut back by 9 bases and J by 6 bases. The CDR3 DNA reads as TGTGCCAGCACAACCGGGACAGGGCTTCTTCAGCCCCAGCATTTT. Amino acid sequence: CASTTGTGLLQPQHF.

The chain employs TRBV2 and TRBJ1-5; D gene ambiguous. V gave up 7 bases and J gave up 0 bases, with 10 bases separating them. The CDR3 length is 14 residues. Germline V gene data show CDR1 as SNHLY and CDR2 as FYNNEI. The CDR3 loop is CASNFRRSNQPQHF. For the CDR3, the DNA is TGTGCCAGCAATTTTAGGCGTAGCAATCAGCCCCAGCATTTT. The variable domain in full, completed from reference TRBV2 and TRBJ1-5, reads EPEVTQTPSHQVTQMGQEVILRCVPISNHLYFYWYRQILGQKVEFLVSFYNNEISEKSEIFDDQFSVERPDGSNFTLKIRSTKLEDSAMYFCASNFRRSNQPQHFGDGTRLSIL.

The V gene is TRBV11-2, the J gene TRBJ2-1; D remains unclear. This CDR3 is 11 amino acids long. Trimming took off 5 bases at V and 7 bases at J, with 6 bases between the two ends. Germline CDR1 and CDR2: SGHAT and FQNNGV. DNA for the CDR3: TGTGCCAGCAGCCTTCGGAATGAGCAGTTCTTC. As protein: CASSLRNEQFF.

This CDR3 is CASSQTGTGREKLFF. The CDR3, as DNA: TGCGCCAGCAGCCAAACCGGGACAGGGCGTGAAAAACTGTTTTTT. The genes are TRBV5-1 and TRBJ1-4, with 9 bases that match TRBD1. Unmatched junction bases numbered 8, after V lost 4 bases and J lost 7 bases. This CDR3 has 15 residues. CDR1 is SGHRS and CDR2 is YFSETQ in the germline V gene.

V usage is TRBV7-3 and J usage is TRBJ2-2; possibly TRBD1 for D (6 bases). CDR3 length equals 14 residues. V dropped 3 bases and J dropped 4 bases, with 9 bases sitting between them. Germline V gene lookup returns CDR1 SGHTA and CDR2 FQGTGA. This CDR3 reads CASSFGGGTGELFF. The CDR3 nucleotides read TGTGCCAGCAGCTTTGGGGGCGGCACCGGGGAGCTGTTTTTT.

The chain uses TRBV2 and TRBJ2-1; D unclear. This CDR3 comprises 11 residues. Germline V gene lookup returns CDR1 SNHLY and CDR2 FYNNEI. Trimming took off 4 bases at V and 5 bases at J, with 3 bases between the two ends. This CDR3 is CASSVDNEQFF. The CDR3 bases are TGTGCCAGCAGTGTGGACAATGAGCAGTTCTTC.

The chain links TRBV4-1 to TRBJ1-5; perhaps TRBD1 as D (5 bases). This CDR3 has 15 amino acids. Trimming cost V 0 bases and J 7 bases, with 13 bases left between them. The V gene's germline CDR1 is MGHRA and CDR2 YSYEKL. The CDR3 DNA is TGCGCCAGCAGCCAAGATTGGGGGTCTTGGCAGCCCCAGCATTTT. This translates into CASSQDWGSWQPQHF.

The chain combines TRBV11-1 with TRBJ2-1; 10 nucleotides agree with TRBD1. CDR3 length equals 16 residues. CDR1 and CDR2 (germline): SGHAT, FQDESV (reference sequence). With 4 bases clipped from V and 4 bases from J, the junction kept 7 bases outside the gene matches. The CDR3 is CASSSGTGVPYNEQFF. The CDR3 nucleotides read TGTGCCAGCAGCTCCGGGACAGGGGTCCCTTACAATGAGCAGTTCTTC.

The rearrangement links TRBV6-6 to TRBJ2-5; D not certain. Between the trimmed V and J ends, which lost 0 bases and 2 bases, there was a span of 10 bases. CDR1 and CDR2 from the germline V gene are MNHNY and SVGAGI (reference sequence). The CDR3 extends over 15 amino acids. As DNA, the CDR3 is TGTGCCAGCAGTTACTCGGTGGTCGTTCAAGAGACCCAGTACTTC. It translates to CASSYSVVVQETQYF.

CDR3 coding DNA: TGTGCCAGCAGTGAAGCAGGGGGGGGCTGGACTGAAGCTTTCTTT. Translation: CASSEAGGGWTEAFF. V gene TRBV6-1 combines with J gene TRBJ1-1; tentative D call: TRBD1 (6 bases). The CDR3 sequence is 15 residues long. CDR1 and CDR2 (germline): MNHNS, SASEGT. V lost 0 bases and J lost 5, with 13 bases in between.

This chain joins TRBV19 and TRBJ2-3; the D gene is possibly TRBD2 (6 bases). Germline V CDR1 and CDR2: LNHDA, SQIVND (reference sequence). The CDR3 spans 20 residues. V was pared by 4 bases and J by 1 base, with 27 bases between. CDR3 bases: TGTGCCAGTAGTACCTCCCCTTTAGCGGCCTCCCGCCACCGCACAGATACGCAGTATTTT. Protein: CASSTSPLAASRHRTDTQYF. Drawing the rest from reference TRBV19 and TRBJ2-3, the complete variable domain is DGGITQSPKYLFRKEGQNVTLSCEQNLNHDAMYWYRQDPGQGLRLIYYSQIVNDFQKGDIAEGYSVSREKKESFPLTVTSAQKNPTAFYLCASSTSPLAASRHRTDTQYFGPGTRLTVL.

The rearrangement links TRBV4-1 to TRBJ1-2; maybe TRBD1 (6 bases). Trimming removed 8 bases from V and 7 bases from J, with 17 bases in between. CDR1 and CDR2 from the germline V gene are MGHRA and YSYEKL. The CDR3 is 13 amino acids. CDR3 in amino acids: CASHPTTGRGYTF. The CDR3 DNA sequence: TGCGCCAGCCACCCAACGACAGGACGTGGCTACACCTTC.

The chain carries TRBV10-3 and TRBJ2-5; 7 bases agree with TRBD1. V was clipped by 0 bases and J by 1 base; unmatched bases: 5. The CDR3 spans 16 residues. In germline, CDR1 is ENHRY, CDR2 SYGVKD. As DNA, the CDR3 is TGTGCCATCAGTGAGTCTTTCGACAGGGTCCAAGAGACCCAGTACTTC. This translates into CAISESFDRVQETQYF.

The CDR3 loop reads CSVEESCAGELFF. Here the CDR3 DNA reads TGCAGCGTTGAAGAATCGTGCGCCGGGGAGCTGTTTTTT. The V gene is TRBV29-1, the J gene TRBJ2-2; no reliable D call. The V and J ends lost 0 bases and 6 bases respectively, with 8 bases between them. The CDR3 totals 13 residues. The germline gives CDR1 SQVTM, CDR2 ANQGSEA.

The CDR3 coding sequence is TGTGCCAGCAGCTACCCAGGTGAGCAGTTCTTC. Protein: CASSYPGEQFF. The chain combines TRBV7-2 with TRBJ2-1, with no clear D. Per the germline V gene, CDR1 is SGHTA and CDR2 is FQGNSA. Trimming pared 4 bases from V and 9 bases from J, leaving 7 bases between. This CDR3 has 11 amino acids.

Only one count was recorded for this clone. The chain is built from TRBV18 and TRBJ1-1; maybe TRBD1 (5 bases). Looked up from germline, CDR1 is KGHSH and CDR2 is LQKENI. CDR3 size: 16 residues. V was pared by 1 base and J by 2 bases, with 14 bases between. CDR3 coding DNA: TGTGCCAGCTCACCACGCTTAGGGGCCATAAACACTGAAGCTTTCTTT. As protein: CASSPRLGAINTEAFF.

The chain combines TRBV5-4 with TRBJ2-5; tentatively, D is TRBD2 (5 bases). Germline CDR1 reads SGHNT; CDR2 reads YYREEE (reference sequence). Trimming shortened V by 3 bases and J by 1 base, and 10 bases separated the two germline ends. The CDR3 extends over 14 amino acids. In DNA form, the CDR3 reads TGTGCCAGCAGCTGGGAGAGCGGCCAAGAGACCCAGTACTTC. This gives the protein CASSWESGQETQYF.

This clone has ten or more counts. V usage is TRBV2 and J usage is TRBJ2-1; 11 bases fit TRBD2. The ends lost 3 bases at V and 4 bases at J; junction bases unmatched: 8. Looked up from germline, CDR1 is SNHLY and CDR2 is FYNNEI. The CDR3 covers 17 residues. Here the CDR3 DNA reads TGTGCCAGCAGTGAGACCGGGACTAGCGGTGTTTACAATGAGCAGTTCTTC. It yields the protein CASSETGTSGVYNEQFF.

This clone was detected once. The rearrangement links TRBV28 to TRBJ1-1; 8 bases align to TRBD1. V lost 5 bases to trimming and J lost 1 base; unmatched junction nucleotides: 6. This CDR3 has 15 amino acids. Germline V lookup: CDR1 MDHEN, CDR2 SYDVKM. The CDR3 here is CASSATGTGNTEAFF. The CDR3 coding sequence is TGTGCCAGCAGTGCTACCGGGACAGGGAACACTGAAGCTTTCTTT.

The chain's CDR3 is CASSRTGTGVFEQYF. The CDR3 DNA follows: TGTGCCAGCAGCCGGACCGGGACAGGGGTTTTCGAGCAGTACTTC. The chain carries TRBV11-2 and TRBJ2-7; 10 positions agree with TRBD1. The J segment lost 6 bases and the V segment lost 5 bases, leaving 10 bases of the junction unmatched. Germline V lookup: CDR1 SGHAT, CDR2 FQNNGV. This CDR3 has 15 amino acids.

This clone has just one count. The chain employs TRBV19 and TRBJ2-1, with D perhaps TRBD1 (5 bases). The CDR3 length is 13 residues. In germline, CDR1 is LNHDA, CDR2 SQIVND (reference sequence). V lost 7 bases, J lost 2 bases, and 9 bases lay in between. CDR3: CASNKGTYNEQFF. The CDR3 region has the DNA TGTGCCAGTAATAAGGGGACCTACAATGAGCAGTTCTTC. Looking up the rest from reference TRBV19 and TRBJ2-1 gives the full variable domain: DGGITQSPKYLFRKEGQNVTLSCEQNLNHDAMYWYRQDPGQGLRLIYYSQIVNDFQKGDIAEGYSVSREKKESFPLTVTSAQKNPTAFYLCASNKGTYNEQFFGPGTRLTVL.

This chain uses TRBV6-4 with TRBJ2-3; D unresolved. CDR1 and CDR2 from the germline V gene are MRHNA and SNTAGT. V dropped 2 bases and J dropped 0 bases, with 3 bases sitting between them. The CDR3 extends over 13 amino acids. In DNA form, the CDR3 reads TGTGCCAGCAGTGACAGGAGCACAGATACGCAGTATTTT. Translation gives CASSDRSTDTQYF.

This chain joins TRBV2 and TRBJ2-7; the match to TRBD1 covers 9 bases. V was pared by 5 bases and J by 5 bases, with 7 bases of the junction left unmatched. This CDR3 has 14 residues. The germline V gene encodes CDR1 SNHLY and CDR2 FYNNEI. As DNA, the CDR3 is TGTGCCAGCAGTCCCGGGACAGGGCGGGACGAGCAGTACTTC. The encoded protein is CASSPGTGRDEQYF.

The chain couples TRBV6-5 to TRBJ2-7, with 8 bases aligning to TRBD1. This CDR3 comprises 13 residues. Germline values: CDR1 MNHEY, CDR2 SVGAGI. The junction had 7 bases not matched to a gene; V was cut back by 6 bases and J by 6 bases. As DNA, the CDR3 is TGTGCCAGCAGCAGGACAGGGTTTGTCGAGCAGTACTTC. Its translation: CASSRTGFVEQYF.

The V call is TRBV5-1, the J call TRBJ2-7, with 8 bases identical to TRBD1. This CDR3 has 14 amino acids. The V segment lost 4 bases and the J segment 3 bases; nucleotides outside the gene matches: 6. The germline CDR1 and CDR2 sequences are SGHRS and YFSETQ. The CDR3 DNA is TGCGCCAGCAGCCCAGGGGGCAATCTCTACGAGCAGTACTTC. This gives the protein CASSPGGNLYEQYF.

The chain uses TRBV10-2 and TRBJ2-1; TRBD2 matches at 13 bases. V shed 4 bases and J 6 bases; nucleotides not matched to a gene: 6. Germline V gene lookup returns CDR1 WSHSY and CDR2 SAAADI. The CDR3 contains 16 residues. The CDR3 DNA reads as TGCGCCAGCAGTGGGGGGACTAGCGGGAATTTCAATGAGCAGTTCTTC. Translating gives CASSGGTSGNFNEQFF.